This entry features one T cell receptor (beta chain) sequence. Antigen: not known. This sample is drawn from a study of beta chain features in type 1 diabetes. Overall study findings and caveats: Type 1 diabetes patients had TCRB CDR3s that were shorter (moderately but significantly so) in all four CD4+ subsets.

The authors reverse transcribed all of the isolated RNA, so sequencing captured expressed TCRB transcripts. The data were produced by immunoSEQ multiplex PCR, yet TCRdb's version contains in-frame clones alone and is incomplete. The repertoire has about 340,000 clones, 9.3% of them found once; the top ten carry roughly 1%. This TCR was recovered from a man aged 25-45 years with type 1 diabetes. Material for sequencing was central memory CD4+ T cells from blood.

CDR3 sequence: CASSRDYYGYTF. CDR3 bases: TGTGCCAGCAGCCGGGACTACTATGGCTACACCTTC. The chain has TRBV5-8 and TRBJ1-2, with D possibly matching TRBD1 (5 bases). V was trimmed by 4 bases and J by 3 bases, leaving 7 bases between them. The CDR3 is 12 residues long. Germline V gene data show CDR1 as SGHTS and CDR2 as YDEGEE.